This entry lists 9 T cell receptor beta chains sequenced from one sample in a study of regulatory T cells in long-lasting Graves disease (dated by TCRdb to the early 2020s). What the time point label conveys for this sample: newly diagnosed GD, antithyroid drugs for less than 3 months. For both TCR sequencing and RNA sequencing, RNA was extracted from PBMCs in TRIzol. Receptor libraries were prepared by multiplex PCR. The sample was run on an Illumina HiSeq 4000. CDR3 regions were amplified by Arm-PCR with iRepertoire HTBI primers to construct TCR beta libraries. The raw public data were reprocessed by TCRdb itself: fastp quality trimming at Q25, MiXCR clonotype calling, in-frame beta chains only. Rows with a matching CDR3 protein are joined into one entry that keeps the most common DNA and genes. The sample table contains over 500,000 distinct CDR3 sequences; only one count was recorded for under 20% of them. Of the sample, more than 15% is held by the ten largest clones.

The same sample was also used in a study of T cells in Graves' hyperthyroidism and ophthalmopathy.

Sequences were derived from peripheral blood mononuclear cells (PBMCs), sampled at new diagnosis, from a patient treated with antithyroid drugs. The receptors shown here come from a woman in her 30s with Graves disease. Donor details come from another sample of the same person, matched by shared clones.

This clonotype was detected only a few times. The chain uses TRBV20-1 and TRBJ2-3; the D gene is possibly TRBD1 (6 bases). CDR1 and CDR2 (germline): DFQATT, SNEGSKA (reference sequence). CDR3 size: 16 residues. The V gene lost 5 bases and the J gene lost 0 bases, with 18 bases spanning the gap. The CDR3 here is CSAASPGTPSTDTQYF. CDR3 DNA: TGCAGTGCTGCCTCCCCCGGGACACCGAGCACAGATACGCAGTATTTT.

V usage is TRBV11-2 and J usage is TRBJ2-5; D possibly matches TRBD1 or TRBD2 (6 bases each). The CDR3 covers 13 residues. Germline V gives CDR1 SGHAT, CDR2 FQNNGV. V dropped 2 bases and J dropped 12 bases, with 16 bases sitting between them. CDR3 sequence reads: CASSLRGDDPEYF. As DNA, the CDR3 is TGTGCCAGCAGCTTAAGGGGGGACGACCCTGAGTACTTC.

The gene calls are TRBV6-1 and TRBJ2-1; weak D call: TRBD2 (6 bases). CDR1 is MNHNS, CDR2 SASEGT, per germline. V lost 9 bases to trimming and J lost 0 bases, with 18 bases between them. The CDR3 totals 16 residues. As DNA, the CDR3 is TGTGCCAGGGAGGTGGGAATAGCGGACTCCTACAATGAGCAGTTCTTC. This codes for CAREVGIADSYNEQFF.

This clonotype showed up just a few times. The chain has TRBV14 and TRBJ2-1; D might be TRBD1 or TRBD2, each matching 7 bases. This CDR3 comprises 16 residues. The V gene's germline CDR1 is SGHDN and CDR2 FVKESK. V shed 4 bases and J shed 4 bases, with 17 bases lying between them. CDR3 in DNA: TGTGCCAGCAGCCGGCAGGGGGGGAGCGGGTACAATGAGCAGTTCTTC. Protein: CASSRQGGSGYNEQFF.

This clonotype was observed a handful of times. The chain couples TRBV19 to TRBJ2-2, with D unresolved. CDR3 length equals 15 residues. From germline, CDR1 is LNHDA and CDR2 SQIVND (reference sequence). Trimming shortened V by 1 base and J by 1 base, and 7 bases separated the two germline ends. The chain's CDR3 is CASSIGQRNTGELFF. CDR3 nucleotide sequence: TGTGCCAGTAGTATAGGTCAGAGGAACACCGGGGAGCTGTTTTTT.

The chain joins TRBV7-2 to TRBJ2-7, with no clear D. The CDR3 sequence is 14 residues long. Trimming removed 2 bases at V and 0 bases at J, with 8 bases between. Germline loops: CDR1 SGHTA, CDR2 FQGNSA. CDR3 DNA: TGTGCCAGCAGCTTATACAGCTACTCCTACGAGCAGTACTTC. It is translated as CASSLYSYSYEQYF.

This clonotype was seen many times. V usage is TRBV28 and J usage is TRBJ2-1; 10 nucleotides agree with TRBD2. CDR3 length equals 15 residues. Germline V gene data show CDR1 as MDHEN and CDR2 as SYDVKM. The V gene end was trimmed by 6 bases and the J gene end by 7 bases; junction bases not matched to a gene: 9. The CDR3 nucleotides are TGTGCCAGCAGCTCTATAGCGGGAGGTGTAAATGAGCAGTTCTTC. It specifies CASSSIAGGVNEQFF.

There are a few counts of this clonotype. The chain combines TRBV24-1 with TRBJ2-2, with 9 bases lining up with TRBD2. Germline V gives CDR1 KGHDR, CDR2 SFDVKD. V was pared by 7 bases and J by 6 bases, with 5 bases of the junction left unmatched. CDR3 length: 14 residues. The CDR3: CATRTSGPSGELFF. The CDR3 nucleotides are TGTGCCACCAGGACTAGCGGTCCGTCCGGGGAGCTGTTTTTT.

This clonotype was picked up many times. This sequence joins TRBV7-9 and TRBJ1-1; D not resolved. Per germline, CDR1 SEHNR and CDR2 FQNEAQ (reference sequence). The ends were cut back, 5 bases at V and 3 bases at J, with 13 bases in the middle. The CDR3 is made up of 14 amino acids. As DNA, the CDR3 is TGTGCCAGCAGCCCGATTGGAATTTACACTGAAGCTTTCTTT. This codes for CASSPIGIYTEAFF.